These 13 T cell receptor beta chains were all obtained from the same sample, sequenced in a study of T cell changes during pregnancy in multiple sclerosis. Profiled with immunoSEQ multiplex PCR; TCRdb holds only in-frame clones, not every one. The sample holds 100,000 to 150,000 clones, roughly 92% seen once. Here the sequenced sample was peripheral blood, taken before pregnancy. The receptors here all came from a female donor with multiple sclerosis, enrolled in a pregnancy study.

V usage is TRBV19 and J usage is TRBJ1-3, with D possibly being TRBD1 (5 bases). The V gene lost 7 bases and the J gene lost 0 bases, with 16 bases spanning the gap. The CDR3 length is 16 residues. Germline values: CDR1 LNHDA, CDR2 SQIVND (reference sequence). The chain's CDR3 is CASTMTDISSGNTIYF. The CDR3 nucleotides read TGTGCCAGTACCATGACGGACATTAGCTCTGGAAACACCATATATTTT. The full variable domain, with the rest looked up from reference TRBV19 and TRBJ1-3, is DGGITQSPKYLFRKEGQNVTLSCEQNLNHDAMYWYRQDPGQGLRLIYYSQIVNDFQKGDIAEGYSVSREKKESFPLTVTSAQKNPTAFYLCASTMTDISSGNTIYFGEGSWLTVV.

The chain couples TRBV9 to TRBJ2-3; TRBD2 is a possible D gene (6 bases). Trimming pared 2 bases from V and 3 bases from J, leaving 10 bases between. The CDR3 covers 14 residues. CDR1 and CDR2 (germline): SGDLS, YYNGEE. CDR3 protein: CASSVGGLTDTQYF. CDR3 in DNA: TGTGCCAGCAGCGTTGGAGGGCTGACAGATACGCAGTATTTT.

V gene TRBV28 combines with J gene TRBJ1-5; D is possibly TRBD1 (5 bases). Looked up from germline, CDR1 is MDHEN and CDR2 is SYDVKM. This CDR3 has 14 residues. Trimming shortened V by 2 bases and J by 6 bases, and 11 bases separated the two germline ends. The CDR3 nucleotides are TGTGCCAGCAGTTTACACGGGGGTCGTCAGCCCCAGCATTTT. Translated: CASSLHGGRQPQHF. The complete variable domain, with remaining parts taken from reference TRBV28 and TRBJ1-5, reads DVKVTQSSRYLVKRTGEKVFLECVQDMDHENMFWYRQDPGLGLRLIYFSYDVKMKEKGDIPEGYSVSREKKERFSLILESASTNQTSMYLCASSLHGGRQPQHFGDGTRLSIL.

The CDR3 coding sequence is TGTGCCAGCAGTTTAGGTCCAGCGGGAGTATCCTACAATGAGCAGTTCTTC. This gives the protein CASSLGPAGVSYNEQFF. The rearrangement links TRBV28 to TRBJ2-1, with 8 bases that match TRBD2. This CDR3 is built from 17 residues. With 2 bases clipped from V and 1 base from J, the junction kept 7 bases outside the gene matches. In germline, CDR1 is MDHEN, CDR2 SYDVKM.

The chain links TRBV27 to TRBJ1-3; no clear D gene. CDR3 length equals 14 residues. CDR1 is MNHEY, CDR2 SMNVEV, per germline (reference sequence). V was shortened by 6 bases and J by 2 bases, with 11 bases between the two germline ends. The CDR3, as DNA: TGTGCCAGCAGAACCCTAACTGCTGGAAACACCATATATTTT. It codes for CASRTLTAGNTIYF.

The V gene is TRBV6-5, the J gene TRBJ2-2; tentatively, D is TRBD1 (6 bases). This CDR3 is 14 amino acids long. The ends were cut back, 2 bases at V and 6 bases at J, with 10 bases in the middle. Germline lookup yields CDR1 MNHEY and CDR2 SVGAGI. The CDR3 nucleotides are TGTGCCAGCAGTTACCCATCAGGGGCCGGGGAGCTGTTTTTT. Its protein is CASSYPSGAGELFF.

The chain carries TRBV19 and TRBJ1-6; D gene unclear. This CDR3 is built from 15 residues. The germline V gene has CDR1 LNHDA and CDR2 SQIVND (reference sequence). The ends were cut back, 3 bases at V and 7 bases at J, with 13 bases in the middle. This CDR3 is CASSIRDPRNSPLHF. The CDR3 nucleotides are TGTGCCAGTAGTATCAGAGATCCTAGAAATTCACCCCTCCACTTT.

The sample holds a few counts of this clone. A read error may account for a junction end that differs from germline. The gene calls are TRBV18 and TRBJ2-7; weak D call: TRBD1 (5 bases). CDR1 is KGHSH, CDR2 LQKENI, per germline. The CDR3 covers 13 residues. Here the CDR3 reads CASSLLKGYEQYF. CDR3 nucleotides: TGTGCCAGTTCACTTTTGAAGGGGTACGAGCAGTACTTC.

DNA of the CDR3: TGTGCCAGCAGTGAATGGGGCCAGCAAAATCAGCCCCAGCATTTT. As protein: CASSEWGQQNQPQHF. The chain carries TRBV2 and TRBJ1-5, with D perhaps TRBD1 (5 bases). In germline, CDR1 is SNHLY, CDR2 FYNNEI. The germline V and J ends were trimmed by 2 bases and 4 bases, with 12 bases remaining between them. The CDR3 runs 15 residues.

This chain connects TRBV18 to TRBJ1-1, with 9 bases fitting TRBD1. Losses at the gene ends were 1 base for V and 3 bases for J; bases not matched to a gene: 3. CDR1 and CDR2 from the germline V gene are KGHSH and LQKENI. The CDR3 is 15 amino acids. CDR3 DNA: TGTGCCAGCTCACCACTACAGGGGGCTTACACTGAAGCTTTCTTT. Translating gives CASSPLQGAYTEAFF.

Regarding this clone: Other DNA sequences from this sample encode an identical CDR3 as well. This chain uses TRBV9 with TRBJ2-7, with 13 positions matching TRBD2. The CDR3 consists of 15 residues. Germline trimming cut 0 bases from V and 3 bases from J; bases unmatched to any gene: 0. Germline V CDR1 and CDR2: SGDLS, YYNGEE. For the CDR3, the DNA is TGTGCCAGCAGCGTAGGGACTAGCGGGGGCTACGAGCAGTACTTC. Translation gives CASSVGTSGGYEQYF.

The DNA of the CDR3 is TGTGCCAGCTCACCACCGACCTCTAGCGGGAGGGGGTACAATGAGCAGTTCTTC. Amino acids: CASSPPTSSGRGYNEQFF. The V and J genes are TRBV18 and TRBJ2-1, with TRBD2 identical over 12 bases. This CDR3 is 18 amino acids long. The J segment lost 4 bases and the V segment lost 0 bases, leaving 7 bases of the junction unmatched. Germline lookup yields CDR1 KGHSH and CDR2 LQKENI.

The rearrangement links TRBV6-1 to TRBJ1-6, with 7 bases matching TRBD1. CDR3 length equals 14 residues. The ends lost 6 bases at V and 10 bases at J; junction bases unmatched: 9. Per the germline V gene, CDR1 is MNHNS and CDR2 is SASEGT. CDR3 coding DNA: TGTGCCAGCAGCCTTAGACAGGGTCCCTCACCCCTCCACTTT. It yields the protein CASSLRQGPSPLHF.